This T cell receptor (beta chain) was identified in a study of T cell responses to AZD1222 COVID-19 vaccine. Whole-study results and caveats: Two doses of AZD1222 preceded a rise in Spike-specific TCR breadth and depth. Possibly, clonal diversity was underestimated; donors were largely white British and included more females.

Trimming took 0 bases from V and 7 from J; bases not matched to a gene: 4. The CDR3 extends over 16 amino acids. Germline V gene sequence: CDR1 WSHSY, CDR2 SAAADI. Concerning this clone itself: The antigen remains unidentified.

Assay: immunoSEQ multiplex PCR; the TCRdb copy retains only in-frame clones and omits some. The sample includes 140,000 to 150,000 clones, 85% to 95% of them seen just once. This specimen consisted of peripheral blood, obtained on day 0 of AZD1222 vaccination. This chain uses TRBV10-2 with TRBJ1-5; 12 bases are shared with TRBD1. The sequence derives from an adult in good health. The CDR3 coding sequence is TGCGCCAGCAGTGAGTCGGGGACAGGGGGCAGCCAGCCCCAGCATTTT. This encodes CASSESGTGGSQPQHF.